One and the same sample provided the 29 T cell receptor beta chains below, sequenced in a study of cytomegalovirus exposure and HLA in healthy donors. 13 Jbeta primers and 60 Vbeta primers were used for the PCR. The data were produced by immunoSEQ multiplex PCR, yet TCRdb's version contains in-frame clones alone and is incomplete. In all, the sample yields around 50,000 clones. Source material: PBMCs. The receptor set was obtained from a woman in her forties in good health and CMV-seronegative.

The chain is built from TRBV6-5 and TRBJ1-5; D ambiguous. Germline CDR1 reads MNHEY; CDR2 reads SVGAGI. CDR3 length: 13 residues. With 2 bases removed from V and 4 bases from J, the gap between germline ends came to 6 bases. The CDR3 region has the DNA TGTGCCAGCAGTTACGGCAGTAATCAGCCCCAGCATTTT. Its protein product is CASSYGSNQPQHF.

V is TRBV29-1 and J is TRBJ2-1; 14 positions match TRBD2. V lost 4 bases, J lost 9 bases, and 8 bases stayed unmatched. The CDR3 runs to 15 residues. Germline V gives CDR1 SQVTM, CDR2 ANQGSEA. CDR3 sequence: CSVARRLAGGGEQFF. The CDR3 DNA reads as TGCAGCGTTGCCAGGCGACTAGCGGGAGGGGGTGAGCAGTTCTTC.

The CDR3 here is CASSTGIASEQYF. In DNA, the CDR3 is TGTGCCAGCAGCACGGGGATAGCCTCCGAGCAGTACTTC. V is TRBV7-8 and J is TRBJ2-7; D perhaps matches TRBD2 (5 bases). CDR3 length equals 13 residues. V lost 5 bases, J lost 6 bases, and 14 bases lay in between. Germline CDR1 reads SGHVS; CDR2 reads FQNEAQ.

V is TRBV4-3 and J is TRBJ2-1, with 8 bases lining up with TRBD2. CDR1 LGHNA and CDR2 YSLEER come from the germline V gene. V was clipped by 2 bases and J by 6 bases; unmatched bases: 3. This CDR3 has 14 amino acids. The CDR3 coding sequence is TGCGCCAGCAGCCAACGACTAGCGAGCAATGAGCAGTTCTTC. Its protein product is CASSQRLASNEQFF.

The chain links TRBV23-1 to TRBJ2-5, with TRBD2 matching over 7 bases. TRBV23-1 has ORF status, its function being uncertain. Trimming took 3 bases from V and 4 from J; bases not matched to a gene: 11. The length of the CDR3 is 16 residues. CDR3: CASSHTRLAALETQYF. In DNA form, the CDR3 reads TGCGCCAGCAGTCACACACGGCTAGCGGCTTTAGAGACCCAGTACTTC.

This chain uses TRBV5-4 with TRBJ2-5; 9 positions match TRBD2. Germline CDR1 reads SGHNT; CDR2 reads YYREEE (reference sequence). The V and J ends lost 4 bases and 3 bases, in that order; junction bases with no gene match: 10. The CDR3 runs 16 residues. The CDR3 spells CASSPQLAGQKETQYF. CDR3 nucleotides: TGTGCCAGCAGCCCACAACTAGCGGGTCAGAAAGAGACCCAGTACTTC. The full variable domain, its missing parts supplied by reference TRBV5-4 and TRBJ2-5, is ETGVTQSPTHLIKTRGQQVTLRCSSQSGHNTVSWYQQALGQGPQFIFQYYREEENGRGNFPPRFSGLQFPNYSSELNVNALELDDSALYLCASSPQLAGQKETQYFGPGTRLLVL.

The chain combines TRBV5-1 with TRBJ2-7; D is possibly TRBD1 (6 bases). Germline V gene sequence: CDR1 SGHRS, CDR2 YFSETQ. Trimming cost V 1 base and J 1 base, with 12 bases left between them. The CDR3 loop spans 15 amino acids. CDR3: CASSLFLGASYEQYF. CDR3 nucleotide sequence: TGCGCCAGCAGCTTGTTTCTGGGGGCATCCTACGAGCAGTACTTC.

The rearrangement uses TRBV4-2 and TRBJ1-1, with 7 positions matching TRBD1. V trimming: 0 bases; J trimming: 1 base; junction bases outside the gene matches: 14. CDR3 length: 19 residues. Germline V lookup: CDR1 LGHNA, CDR2 YNFKEQ. The CDR3 loop is CASSQDQTGRLGGNTEAFF. CDR3 DNA: TGTGCCAGCAGCCAAGATCAGACAGGGCGACTAGGGGGGAACACTGAAGCTTTCTTT.

The chain carries TRBV29-1 and TRBJ1-5; D not resolved. CDR1 and CDR2 (germline): SQVTM, ANQGSEA. The CDR3 is made up of 13 amino acids. The V and J ends lost 4 bases and 0 bases respectively, with 7 bases between them. The CDR3 nucleotides read TGCAGCGTTGCGTCCTATAGCAATCAGCCCCAGCATTTT. Amino acid sequence: CSVASYSNQPQHF.

The chain joins TRBV4-2 to TRBJ2-3, with a weak D call TRBD1 (6 bases). The V gene's germline CDR1 is LGHNA and CDR2 YNFKEQ. V lost 0 bases, J lost 0 bases, and 16 bases lay in between. The CDR3 has 18 residues. CDR3 sequence: CASSQDPTGLSSTDTQYF. DNA of the CDR3: TGTGCCAGCAGCCAAGATCCTACAGGGTTGTCTAGCACAGATACGCAGTATTTT.

The gene calls are TRBV6-5 and TRBJ1-3, with a tentative D call TRBD1 (6 bases). This CDR3 has 14 amino acids. Trimming stripped 0 bases from V and 5 bases from J, with 8 bases between. CDR1 and CDR2 (germline): MNHEY, SVGAGI. Here the CDR3 reads CASSYSRGRNTIYF. CDR3 nucleotides: TGTGCCAGCAGTTACTCCAGGGGCCGAAACACCATATATTTT.

The V and J genes are TRBV19 and TRBJ1-5; no clear D gene. V was shortened by 5 bases and J by 4 bases, with 9 bases between the two germline ends. The CDR3 has 13 amino acids. Germline assignment: CDR1 LNHDA and CDR2 SQIVND (reference sequence). The CDR3 loop reads CASSQDMNQPQHF. CDR3 in DNA: TGTGCCAGTAGTCAAGACATGAATCAGCCCCAGCATTTT. The complete variable domain, with remaining parts taken from reference TRBV19 and TRBJ1-5, reads DGGITQSPKYLFRKEGQNVTLSCEQNLNHDAMYWYRQDPGQGLRLIYYSQIVNDFQKGDIAEGYSVSREKKESFPLTVTSAQKNPTAFYLCASSQDMNQPQHFGDGTRLSIL.

J is TRBJ2-7 and V is TRBV7-2; TRBD1 agrees at 7 bases. The ends lost 4 bases at V and 0 bases at J; junction bases unmatched: 3. The CDR3 is 14 amino acids. Germline V gene sequence: CDR1 SGHTA, CDR2 FQGNSA. As DNA, the CDR3 is TGTGCCAGCAGCTCGACAGGGAGCTCCTACGAGCAGTACTTC. Protein sequence: CASSSTGSSYEQYF.

The chain recombines TRBV4-1 with TRBJ2-7; tentative D call: TRBD2 (5 bases). Looked up from germline, CDR1 is MGHRA and CDR2 is YSYEKL. Trimming removed 4 bases from V and 4 bases from J, with 11 bases in between. The CDR3 is 13 residues long. The CDR3 here is CASSLSGDYEQYF. The CDR3 DNA reads TGCGCCAGCAGCCTATCCGGGGATTACGAGCAGTACTTC.

The V call is TRBV27, the J call TRBJ2-7; 9 bases are shared with TRBD1. V shed 3 bases and J 5 bases; nucleotides not matched to a gene: 8. Germline V gene data show CDR1 as MNHEY and CDR2 as SMNVEV (reference sequence). This CDR3 has 15 residues. The CDR3 DNA is TGTGCCAGCAGTTTGGCCCCGACAGGGGGGGACGAGCAGTACTTC. Protein: CASSLAPTGGDEQYF.

J is TRBJ2-5 and V is TRBV4-1, with TRBD2 identical over 12 bases. TRBJ2-7 matches the DNA end more closely, so the J call is doubtful. CDR3 length: 15 amino acids. Germline V CDR1 and CDR2: MGHRA, YSYEKL. CDR3 loop: CASSFGLAGTYEQYF. The CDR3 coding sequence is TGCGCCAGCAGCTTCGGACTAGCGGGAACCTACGAGCAGTACTTC.

This chain connects TRBV18 to TRBJ1-2; 7 nucleotides match TRBD1. The V gene's germline CDR1 is KGHSH and CDR2 LQKENI. Trimming cost V 2 bases and J 4 bases; bases outside gene matches: 10. The CDR3 covers 16 residues. In DNA, the CDR3 is TGTGCCAGCTCACCAATCCGCGCAGGGGGTGGCTATGGCTACACCTTC. It encodes CASSPIRAGGGYGYTF.

V gene TRBV7-6 combines with J gene TRBJ2-7; TRBD2 matches at 9 bases. The CDR3 has 15 residues. Per germline, CDR1 SGHVS and CDR2 FNYEAQ. V shed 5 bases and J 4 bases; nucleotides not matched to a gene: 9. The CDR3 bases are TGTGCCAGCAGCCGCTGGGCTAGCGGGGAGTACGAGCAGTACTTC. Amino acids: CASSRWASGEYEQYF. The whole variable domain, remainder taken from reference TRBV7-6 and TRBJ2-7, is GAGVSQSPRYKVTKRGQDVALRCDPISGHVSLYWYRQALGQGPEFLTYFNYEAQQDKSGLPNDRFSAERPEGSISTLTIQRTEQRDSAMYRCASSRWASGEYEQYFGPGTRLTVT.

V and J are TRBV4-2 and TRBJ2-7; 8 bases match TRBD1. Germline lookup yields CDR1 LGHNA and CDR2 YNFKEQ. The CDR3 has 18 residues. After removal of 2 bases from V and 4 bases from J, the junction contained 16 bases not matched to a gene. As DNA, the CDR3 is TGTGCCAGCAGCCAACTTTCGACAGGGGAGATACTGCCATACGAGCAGTACTTC. As protein: CASSQLSTGEILPYEQYF.

The chain combines TRBV9 with TRBJ2-5, with 7 positions matching TRBD2. This CDR3 region has 15 residues. Germline V lookup: CDR1 SGDLS, CDR2 YYNGEE. J lost 5 bases, V lost 3 bases, and 10 bases had no gene match. The DNA of the CDR3 is TGTGCCAGCAGCGCGTACGAAAGGGGAGGGGAGACCCAGTACTTC. Its translation: CASSAYERGGETQYF.

The chain carries TRBV6-5 and TRBJ2-5, with D unresolved. V lost 3 bases to trimming and J lost 5 bases, with 10 bases between them. The CDR3 runs 13 residues. Germline loops: CDR1 MNHEY, CDR2 SVGAGI. CDR3 nucleotide sequence: TGTGCCAGCAGTTATGGCATGCGGGAGACCCAGTACTTC. Protein product: CASSYGMRETQYF.

The J gene is TRBJ1-2, the V gene TRBV9; no clear D. The length of the CDR3 is 15 residues. The germline V gene encodes CDR1 SGDLS and CDR2 YYNGEE. V was trimmed by 1 base and J by 8 bases, leaving 18 bases between them. CDR3 sequence reads: CASSVWSREGGGYTF. The CDR3 nucleotides read TGTGCCAGCAGCGTATGGAGCCGCGAGGGCGGCGGCTACACCTTC.

CDR3 sequence: CASRERAGELFF. The CDR3 nucleotides are TGTGCCAGTAGGGAGCGCGCCGGGGAGCTGTTTTTT. This chain joins TRBV19 and TRBJ2-2; no clear D. V shed 6 bases and J shed 6 bases, with 8 bases lying between them. Germline V gives CDR1 LNHDA, CDR2 SQIVND (reference sequence). There are 12 residues in the CDR3.

This chain links TRBV19 with TRBJ1-4, with D possibly TRBD1 on 5 matching bases. Germline CDR1 reads LNHDA; CDR2 reads SQIVND (reference sequence). V was trimmed by 6 bases and J by 6 bases, leaving 14 bases between them. The CDR3 has 14 amino acids. The CDR3 DNA follows: TGTGCCAGTAGCGTCGGGGGAGGGGATGAAAAACTGTTTTTT. This translates into CASSVGGGDEKLFF.

V gene TRBV5-4 combines with J gene TRBJ2-1, with TRBD2 matching over 7 bases. The germline V gene encodes CDR1 SGHNT and CDR2 YYREEE (reference sequence). V lost 0 bases, J lost 8 bases, and 14 bases stayed unmatched. The CDR3 extends over 17 amino acids. The CDR3 DNA sequence: TGTGCCAGCAGCTTGGGCGGGAGAATACCTTTTGCCGATGAGCAGTTCTTC. Translating gives CASSLGGRIPFADEQFF.

The rearrangement links TRBV19 to TRBJ1-1, with D perhaps TRBD1 (5 bases). CDR1 is LNHDA and CDR2 is SQIVND in the germline V gene (reference sequence). V was cut by 4 bases and J by 6 bases, with 15 bases left in between. This CDR3 is 14 amino acids long. This CDR3 is CASSTRVGVSEAFF. The CDR3, as DNA: TGTGCCAGTAGTACCAGGGTTGGGGTGTCTGAAGCTTTCTTT.

This chain connects TRBV18 to TRBJ1-2, with D possibly TRBD1 on 5 matching bases. CDR1 KGHSH and CDR2 LQKENI come from the germline V gene. The CDR3 covers 12 residues. Trimming stripped 2 bases from V and 7 bases from J, with 8 bases between. This CDR3 is CASSPFQGGYTF. The DNA of the CDR3 is TGTGCCAGCTCACCATTCCAGGGTGGCTACACCTTC.

The V gene is TRBV28, the J gene TRBJ1-1, with D perhaps TRBD1 (6 bases). Germline-derived CDR1 and CDR2 are MDHEN and SYDVKM. CDR3 length: 19 residues. Trimming took 3 bases from V and 0 from J, leaving 23 bases between them. The CDR3 coding sequence is TGTGCCAGCAGTTTTCGAACAGGGCGAAAAGGGGTCATGAACACTGAAGCTTTCTTT. It translates to CASSFRTGRKGVMNTEAFF.

V and J are TRBV11-2 and TRBJ2-7; 7 bases map to TRBD2. The CDR3 covers 14 residues. Germline lookup yields CDR1 SGHAT and CDR2 FQNNGV. J gave up 3 bases and V 5 bases, and 7 bases lay outside the gene matches. CDR3: CASSTTGGSYEQYF. The CDR3 bases are TGTGCCAGCAGCACCACGGGGGGAAGCTACGAGCAGTACTTC.